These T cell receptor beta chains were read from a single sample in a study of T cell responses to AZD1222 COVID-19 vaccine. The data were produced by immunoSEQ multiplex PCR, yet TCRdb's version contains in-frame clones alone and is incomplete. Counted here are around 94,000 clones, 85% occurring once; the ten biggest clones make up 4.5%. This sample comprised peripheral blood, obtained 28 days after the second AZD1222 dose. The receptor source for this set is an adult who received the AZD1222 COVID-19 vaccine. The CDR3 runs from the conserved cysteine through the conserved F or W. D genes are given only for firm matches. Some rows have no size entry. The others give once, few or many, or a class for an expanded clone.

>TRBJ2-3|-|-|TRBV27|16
TGTGCCAGCAGTTTCGGGGTCGCCACATCCACAGATACGCAGTATTTT
CASSFGVATSTDTQYF
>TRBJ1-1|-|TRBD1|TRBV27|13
TGTGCCAGCAGTCTCAGGGGGCCGGGTGAAGCTTTCTTT
CASSLRGPGEAFF
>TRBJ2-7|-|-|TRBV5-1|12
TGCGCCAGCAGCTTGGAGGGTTGGGAGCAGTACTTC
CASSLEGWEQYF
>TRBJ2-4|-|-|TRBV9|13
TGTGCCAGCAGCGGACGGACAGAAAACATTCAGTACTTC
CASSGRTENIQYF
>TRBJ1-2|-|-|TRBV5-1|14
TGCGCCAGCAGCCAAGGGACGGGCAACTATGGCTACACCTTC
CASSQGTGNYGYTF
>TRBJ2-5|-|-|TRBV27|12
TGTGCCAACATCCAGCCCCGAGAGACCCAGTACTTC
CANIQPRETQYF
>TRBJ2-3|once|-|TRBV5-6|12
TGTGCCTCCTCCGGGGCCTCAGATACGCAGTATTTT
CASSGASDTQYF
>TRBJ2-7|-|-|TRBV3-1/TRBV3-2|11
TGTGCCAGCAGCCAAGGGGGCGAGCAGTACTTC
CASSQGGEQYF
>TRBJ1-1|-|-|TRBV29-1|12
TGCAGCGTTGCACAGGGGAACACTGAAGCTTTCTTT
CSVAQGNTEAFF
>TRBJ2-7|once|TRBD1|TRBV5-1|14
TGCGCCAGCAGCTCGACAGGGGGCGCCGACGAGCAGTACTTC
CASSSTGGADEQYF
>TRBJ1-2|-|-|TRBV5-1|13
TGCGCCAGCAGCAACCGGGCCCACTATGGCTACACCTTC
CASSNRAHYGYTF
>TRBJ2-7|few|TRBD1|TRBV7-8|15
TGTGCCAGCAGCCATGCCGGGACAGGGACGGACGAGCAGTACTTC
CASSHAGTGTDEQYF
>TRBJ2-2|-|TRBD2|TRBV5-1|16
TGCGCCCGCACCCCGGGCGGGGGGGGCTACACCGGGGAGCTGTTTTTT
CARTPGGGGYTGELFF
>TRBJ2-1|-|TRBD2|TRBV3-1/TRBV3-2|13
TGTGCCAGCAGCCAAGCGGGAGGTGGGGAGCAGTTCTTC
CASSQAGGGEQFF
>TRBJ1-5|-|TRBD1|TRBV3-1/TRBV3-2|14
TGTGCCAGCAGCCAAGAGGGCAGGGGGCAGCCCCAGCATTTT
CASSQEGRGQPQHF
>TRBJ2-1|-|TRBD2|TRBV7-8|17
TGTGCCAGCAGCTTAGGCGGGAGGACAAGCTCCTACAATGAGCAGTTCTTC
CASSLGGRTSSYNEQFF
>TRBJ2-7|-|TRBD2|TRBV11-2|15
TGTGCCAGCAGCTCCCTAGCGGGAGTGGGGTACGAGCAGTACTTC
CASSSLAGVGYEQYF
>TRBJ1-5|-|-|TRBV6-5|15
TGTGCCAGCAGTTACTCGAGTCAGGGCCGTCAGCCCCAGCATTTT
CASSYSSQGRQPQHF
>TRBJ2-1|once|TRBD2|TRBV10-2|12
TGCGCCAGCACGACGGGAGGGCATGAGCAGTTCTTC
CASTTGGHEQFF
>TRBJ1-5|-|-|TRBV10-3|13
TGTGCCATCAGTGAGATAGCGCATCAGCCCCAGCATTTT
CAISEIAHQPQHF
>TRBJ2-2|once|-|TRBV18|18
TGTGCCAGCTCACCACTGTCCATCGGGGTAGCGAACACCGGGGAGCTGTTTTTT
CASSPLSIGVANTGELFF
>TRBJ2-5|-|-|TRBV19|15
TGTGCCAGTAGCCACCGGGGCGGAGGGCCGGAGACCCAGTACTTC
CASSHRGGGPETQYF
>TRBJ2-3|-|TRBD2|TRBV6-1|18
TGTGCCAGCAGTGAATTGGGACTAGGAGGGAGTGCACAGAATACGCAGTATTTT
CASSELGLGGSAQNTQYF
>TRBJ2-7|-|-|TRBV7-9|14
TGTGCCAGCAAGGTGGGGGCAAGCTCCTACGAGCAGTACTTC
CASKVGASSYEQYF
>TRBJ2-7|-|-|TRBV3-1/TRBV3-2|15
TGTGCCAGCAGCCAAGCCGGACAGCCTGTCTACGAGCAGTACTTC
CASSQAGQPVYEQYF
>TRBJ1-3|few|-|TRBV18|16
TGTGCCAGCTCACCAGAGTATAGGAGCTCTGGAAACACCATATATTTT
CASSPEYRSSGNTIYF
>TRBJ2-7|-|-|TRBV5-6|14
TGTGCCAGCAGCTTCCCTCAGGGGTTCTACGAGCAGTACTTC
CASSFPQGFYEQYF
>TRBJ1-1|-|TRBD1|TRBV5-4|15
TGTGCCAGCAGCCCCGGGACAGGGTTATTCGCTGAAGCTTTCTTT
CASSPGTGLFAEAFF
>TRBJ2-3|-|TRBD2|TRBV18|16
TGTGCCAGCTCACCAACTAGCGGGGTCCCCACAGATACGCAGTATTTT
CASSPTSGVPTDTQYF
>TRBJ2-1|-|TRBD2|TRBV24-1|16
TGTGCCACCAGTGATAGCAGCGGGAGAGAATACAATGAGCAGTTCTTC
CATSDSSGREYNEQFF
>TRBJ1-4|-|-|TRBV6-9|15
TGTGCCAGCAGTTATTTGACAGTCCCGGATGAAAAACTGTTTTTT
CASSYLTVPDEKLFF
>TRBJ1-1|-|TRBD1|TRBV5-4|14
TGTGCCAGCACTCTACAGGGGGCGGCGCCTGAAGCTTTCTTT
CASTLQGAAPEAFF
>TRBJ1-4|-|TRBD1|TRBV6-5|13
TGTGCCAGCAGTTTGTCCCGACAGGGAGGGGTGTTTTTT
CASSLSRQGGVFF
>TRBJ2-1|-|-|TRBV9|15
TGTGCCAGCAGCGCGGACGTAAGCTCCTACAATGAGCAGTTCTTC
CASSADVSSYNEQFF
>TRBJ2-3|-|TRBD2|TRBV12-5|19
TGTGCTAGTGGTTGGAGTAGCGGGAGAATCAAGGAAAATGGGGGTACGCAGTATTTT
CASGWSSGRIKENGGTQYF
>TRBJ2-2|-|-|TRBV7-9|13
TGTGCCAGCAGCTGGCCATACACCGGGGAGCTGTTTTTT
CASSWPYTGELFF